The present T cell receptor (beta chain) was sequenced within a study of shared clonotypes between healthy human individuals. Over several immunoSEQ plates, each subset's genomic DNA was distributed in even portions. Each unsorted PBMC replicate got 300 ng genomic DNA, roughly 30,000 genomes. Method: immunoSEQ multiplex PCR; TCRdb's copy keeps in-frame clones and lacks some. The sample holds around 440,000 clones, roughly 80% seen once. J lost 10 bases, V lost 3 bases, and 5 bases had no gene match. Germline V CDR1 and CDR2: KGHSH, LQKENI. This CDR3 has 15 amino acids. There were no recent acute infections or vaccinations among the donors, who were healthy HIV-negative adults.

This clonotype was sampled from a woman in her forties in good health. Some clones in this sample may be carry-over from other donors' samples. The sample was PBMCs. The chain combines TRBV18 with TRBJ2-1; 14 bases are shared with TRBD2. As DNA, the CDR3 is TGTGCCAGCTCACCCTCCGGGACTAGCGGGGGAGAGCAGTTCTTC. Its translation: CASSPSGTSGGEQFF.